A single sample is the source of the 10 T cell receptor beta chains below, sequenced in a study of blood T cells in healthy people across ages. For the second PCR, which ran for roughly 6 to 12 cycles, a sample-barcoded 5' primer and a J-beta primer mix were used. Via MiXCR, TCRdb re-called the 5' RACE reads, giving one row per CDR3 protein. The sample carries approximately 400,000 distinct CDR3 sequences, more than 45% recorded once. The source material was blood. These TCRs come from a man aged 55 to 70 in good health.

The rearrangement uses TRBV27 and TRBJ2-4; D is unclear. The CDR3 is 16 amino acids. Germline CDR1 is MNHEY and CDR2 is SMNVEV (reference sequence). Trimming stripped 5 bases from V and 1 base from J, with 15 bases between. For the CDR3, the DNA is TGTGCCAGCAGTCCGACACTGGGCTTTGCCAAAAACATTCAGTACTTC. This codes for CASSPTLGFAKNIQYF.

This clonotype appeared a few times. V usage is TRBV20-1 and J usage is TRBJ2-6; the D is unclear. CDR3 size: 11 residues. Trimming removed 6 bases at V and 3 bases at J, with 3 bases between. CDR1 is DFQATT and CDR2 is SNEGSKA in the germline V gene (reference sequence). The CDR3 DNA sequence: TGCAGTGCACATGGGGCCAACGTCCTGACTTTC. Its translation is CSAHGANVLTF.

V gene TRBV27 combines with J gene TRBJ1-5, with a weak D call TRBD1 (5 bases). Deletions cut 5 bases from V and 4 bases from J, with 9 bases between. Germline V gene sequence: CDR1 MNHEY, CDR2 SMNVEV (reference sequence). The CDR3 has 13 residues. For the CDR3, the DNA is TGTGCCAGCAGTCCCCGACAGAATCAGCCCCAGCATTTT. This sequence encodes CASSPRQNQPQHF.

The rearrangement links TRBV27 to TRBJ1-1, with D tentatively TRBD1 (6 bases). The CDR3 contains 14 residues. Trimming stripped 6 bases from V and 5 bases from J, with 16 bases between. The germline CDR1 and CDR2 sequences are MNHEY and SMNVEV (reference sequence). The CDR3 nucleotides are TGTGCCAGCAGACCGACAGGTTTAATTACTGAAGCTTTCTTT. Translated: CASRPTGLITEAFF.

This clonotype showed up many times. The V gene is TRBV6-5, the J gene TRBJ2-3; D uncertain. V was shortened by 2 bases and J by 1 base, with 16 bases between the two germline ends. Germline V gene sequence: CDR1 MNHEY, CDR2 SVGAGI. The CDR3 length is 17 residues. The chain's CDR3 is CASSYTQSLAGTDTQYF. CDR3 nucleotide sequence: TGTGCCAGCAGTTACACGCAGAGTCTGGCAGGCACAGATACGCAGTATTTT.

The genes are TRBV2 and TRBJ2-1; perhaps TRBD1 as D (5 bases). With 7 bases removed from V and 5 bases from J, the gap between germline ends came to 12 bases. This CDR3 contains 13 residues. Germline-derived CDR1 and CDR2 are SNHLY and FYNNEI. In DNA, the CDR3 is TGTGCCAGCAACAGGATTTTAAACAATGAGCAGTTCTTC. It codes for CASNRILNNEQFF.

The V gene is TRBV5-1, the J gene TRBJ1-4, with a tentative D call TRBD1 (6 bases). Between the trimmed V and J ends, which lost 4 bases and 6 bases, there was a span of 13 bases. The germline gives CDR1 SGHRS, CDR2 YFSETQ. The CDR3 has 14 residues. The CDR3: CASSPGHGDEKLFF. The CDR3 nucleotides read TGCGCCAGCAGCCCGGGACACGGGGATGAAAAACTGTTTTTT.

This clonotype has just a few counts. The chain recombines TRBV20-1 with TRBJ2-1; 9 bases are a match to TRBD2. The CDR3 loop spans 15 amino acids. Germline assignment: CDR1 DFQATT and CDR2 SNEGSKA (reference sequence). The J segment lost 4 bases and the V segment lost 6 bases, leaving 10 bases of the junction unmatched. CDR3 nucleotide sequence: TGCAGTGCCTCCCCGACTAGCGGAACTTACAATGAGCAGTTCTTC. It translates to CSASPTSGTYNEQFF.

V gene TRBV10-3 combines with J gene TRBJ2-3; D uncertain. V lost 7 bases to trimming and J lost 1 base, with 6 bases between them. Germline CDR1 ENHRY, CDR2 SYGVKD. The CDR3 has 12 residues. This CDR3 is CAINDRTDTQYF. As DNA, the CDR3 is TGTGCCATCAACGACCGCACAGATACGCAGTATTTT.

Written as DNA, the CDR3 is TGTGCCAGCAGGGCTGGGATAGGGGGCTCCTACGAGCAGTACTTC. This translates into CASRAGIGGSYEQYF. The chain combines TRBV6-2 or TRBV6-3 with TRBJ2-7, with D maybe TRBD1 (6 bases). The CDR3 has 15 residues. Germline values: CDR1 MNHEY, CDR2 SVGEGT. V lost 6 bases to trimming and J lost 0 bases, with 15 bases between them.